The 18 T cell receptor beta chains below come from one sample, sequenced in a study of blood T cell repertoires in COVID-19. Produced via immunoSEQ multiplex PCR; TCRdb's table is partial and in-frame only. The data hold some 270,000 clones, with over 75% observed a single time. The source material was peripheral blood. These receptor sequences come from a human donor with COVID-19, enrolled during active disease. The donor label of this sample is uncertain.

In nucleotides, the CDR3 is TGTGCCAGCAGCCCGCAACAGGGAGGGTCAAGAAATGAGCAGTTCTTC. Amino acid sequence: CASSPQQGGSRNEQFF. The chain is built from TRBV7-2 and TRBJ2-1, with a tentative D call TRBD2 (7 bases). The V gene lost 5 bases and the J gene lost 7 bases, with 21 bases spanning the gap. The CDR3 is made up of 16 amino acids. Germline V CDR1 and CDR2: SGHTA, FQGNSA.

The chain uses TRBV6-5 and TRBJ2-7; 10 bases match TRBD2. J gave up 3 bases and V 6 bases, and 8 bases lay outside the gene matches. CDR1 MNHEY and CDR2 SVGAGI come from the germline V gene. CDR3 length: 15 amino acids. CDR3: CASRKGASGSYEQYF. DNA of the CDR3: TGTGCCAGCAGAAAAGGGGCTAGCGGGAGCTACGAGCAGTACTTC.

J is TRBJ1-1 and V is TRBV5-6, with TRBD1 matching 8 bases. Per the germline V gene, CDR1 is SGHDT and CDR2 is YYEEEE. The CDR3 covers 16 residues. J gave up 5 bases and V 1 base, and 10 bases lay outside the gene matches. CDR3 in amino acids: CASSLKSRTGRTEAFF. Written as DNA, the CDR3 is TGTGCCAGCAGCTTGAAAAGTCGGACAGGGCGGACTGAAGCTTTCTTT.

V and J are TRBV5-1 and TRBJ2-3; 9 bases map to TRBD2. The CDR3 runs 18 residues. Trimming cost V 4 bases and J 0 bases; bases outside gene matches: 12. Germline CDR1 reads SGHRS; CDR2 reads YFSETQ. The CDR3 here is CASSLQGEREVSTDTQYF. The DNA for the CDR3 is TGCGCCAGCAGCCTACAAGGGGAGCGGGAGGTTAGCACAGATACGCAGTATTTT.

CDR3 region: CSAGQGFEQYF. The CDR3 DNA reads TGCAGTGCTGGACAGGGTTTCGAGCAGTACTTC. The chain joins TRBV20-1 to TRBJ2-7, with 8 bases matching TRBD1. Germline assignment: CDR1 DFQATT and CDR2 SNEGSKA (reference sequence). The J segment lost 6 bases and the V segment lost 5 bases, leaving 3 bases of the junction unmatched. The CDR3 totals 11 residues.

The CDR3 protein is CASAKPSGATDTQYF. DNA for the CDR3: TGCGCCAGCGCAAAGCCTAGCGGGGCCACAGATACGCAGTATTTT. This sequence joins TRBV4-1 and TRBJ2-3, with 9 bases identical to TRBD2. CDR1 MGHRA and CDR2 YSYEKL come from the germline V gene. Unmatched junction bases numbered 8, after V lost 8 bases and J lost 2 bases. The CDR3 is made up of 15 amino acids.

The rearrangement links TRBV6-1 to TRBJ1-6; no firm D call. The CDR3 contains 15 residues. The V gene's germline CDR1 is MNHNS and CDR2 SASEGT. V lost 0 bases to trimming and J lost 10 bases, with 13 bases between them. The CDR3 loop is CASSEASPGGSPLHF. The CDR3 DNA is TGTGCCAGCAGTGAAGCATCCCCCGGCGGATCACCCCTCCACTTT.

The chain is built from TRBV14 and TRBJ2-1, with D possibly matching TRBD1 (5 bases). This CDR3 contains 15 residues. Germline CDR1 and CDR2: SGHDN and FVKESK. The V end lost 1 base, the J end lost 4 bases, and 11 bases lay between the germline ends. For the CDR3, the DNA is TGTGCCAGCAGCCAAGGGGGCCCCCCGTACAATGAGCAGTTCTTC. Its protein is CASSQGGPPYNEQFF.

The sample holds one count of this clone. The genes are TRBV19 and TRBJ2-1, with 7 bases aligning to TRBD2. Germline V gene lookup returns CDR1 LNHDA and CDR2 SQIVND (reference sequence). The CDR3 extends over 14 amino acids. J lost 8 bases, V lost 4 bases, and 8 bases had no gene match. The CDR3 loop is CASSTQRDWDEQFF. The CDR3 DNA reads TGTGCCAGTAGTACCCAGCGGGATTGGGATGAGCAGTTCTTC.

The chain carries TRBV9 and TRBJ1-4; D is unresolved. The CDR3 loop spans 12 amino acids. Germline CDR1 is SGDLS and CDR2 is YYNGEE. The ends were cut back, 4 bases at V and 7 bases at J, with 8 bases in the middle. The CDR3 coding sequence is TGTGCCAGCAGCCTCAGTGGTGAAAAACTGTTTTTT. Encoded protein: CASSLSGEKLFF.

The CDR3 DNA is TGTGCCAGCAGTTTAGGTGGGAGGGGTCAGCCCCAGCATTTT. It translates to CASSLGGRGQPQHF. The chain combines TRBV27 with TRBJ1-5; maybe TRBD1 (5 bases). V was pared by 2 bases and J by 6 bases, with 11 bases between. CDR1 is MNHEY, CDR2 SMNVEV, per germline (reference sequence). The CDR3 is made up of 14 amino acids.

This clone was recorded once. The chain couples TRBV10-3 to TRBJ1-5, with D uncertain. Trimming took 4 bases from V and 3 from J, leaving 10 bases between them. The CDR3 totals 14 residues. Germline-derived CDR1 and CDR2 are ENHRY and SYGVKD. CDR3 in DNA: TGTGCCATCAGTGTGAGCCAAAACAATCAGCCCCAGCATTTT. It is translated as CAISVSQNNQPQHF.

This clone showed up just once. The chain is built from TRBV28 and TRBJ2-2; 8 bases line up with TRBD2. The CDR3 loop spans 15 amino acids. Per the germline V gene, CDR1 is MDHEN and CDR2 is SYDVKM. V lost 7 bases, J lost 5 bases, and 9 bases stayed unmatched. The CDR3 DNA is TGTGCCAGCACCCCTCCCGGGACTAGTACCGGGGAGCTGTTTTTT. This encodes CASTPPGTSTGELFF. Combining the CDR3 with reference TRBV28 and TRBJ2-2 gives the whole variable domain DVKVTQSSRYLVKRTGEKVFLECVQDMDHENMFWYRQDPGLGLRLIYFSYDVKMKEKGDIPEGYSVSREKKERFSLILESASTNQTSMYLCASTPPGTSTGELFFGEGSRLTVL.

The V and J genes are TRBV5-6 and TRBJ2-5, with TRBD1 identical over 7 bases. Germline V gene lookup returns CDR1 SGHDT and CDR2 YYEEEE. The V gene end was trimmed by 4 bases and the J gene end by 2 bases; junction bases not matched to a gene: 5. The CDR3 is made up of 14 amino acids. The CDR3 nucleotides are TGTGCCAGCAGCCGGGACAGCTCACAAGAGACCCAGTACTTC. It encodes CASSRDSSQETQYF.

The chain links TRBV27 to TRBJ1-2, with 9 bases that match TRBD1. The CDR3 sequence is 13 residues long. The V gene end was trimmed by 3 bases and the J gene end by 6 bases; junction bases not matched to a gene: 2. Germline V gene sequence: CDR1 MNHEY, CDR2 SMNVEV (reference sequence). CDR3: CASSFGTGNGYTF. The CDR3 region has the DNA TGTGCCAGCAGTTTCGGGACAGGGAATGGCTACACCTTC.

The chain employs TRBV7-3 and TRBJ2-7, with D unresolved. The germline CDR1 and CDR2 sequences are SGHTA and FQGTGA. Trimming took off 5 bases at V and 3 bases at J, with 11 bases between the two ends. This CDR3 has 13 residues. The CDR3 DNA sequence: TGTGCCAGCAGCCTTACACCGTACTACGAGCAGTACTTC. It specifies CASSLTPYYEQYF.

In its sample, this clone is medium-sized. V usage is TRBV4-1 and J usage is TRBJ1-3, with TRBD1 matching over 8 bases. After removal of 4 bases from V and 0 bases from J, the junction contained 8 bases not matched to a gene. The CDR3 contains 17 residues. Germline V gene data show CDR1 as MGHRA and CDR2 as YSYEKL. Here the CDR3 DNA reads TGCGCCAGCAGCCGGCCGGGACAGGACTACTCTGGAAACACCATATATTTT. It specifies CASSRPGQDYSGNTIYF.

V and J are TRBV3-1 (or the pseudogene TRBV3-2) and TRBJ2-1, with 7 nucleotides matching TRBD2. V shed 0 bases and J 3 bases; nucleotides not matched to a gene: 5. This CDR3 is built from 16 residues. Looked up from germline, CDR1 is LGHDT and CDR2 is YNNKEL (reference sequence). The CDR3 protein is CASSQEAASGYNEQFF. The CDR3 coding sequence is TGTGCCAGCAGCCAAGAAGCGGCTAGCGGCTACAATGAGCAGTTCTTC.